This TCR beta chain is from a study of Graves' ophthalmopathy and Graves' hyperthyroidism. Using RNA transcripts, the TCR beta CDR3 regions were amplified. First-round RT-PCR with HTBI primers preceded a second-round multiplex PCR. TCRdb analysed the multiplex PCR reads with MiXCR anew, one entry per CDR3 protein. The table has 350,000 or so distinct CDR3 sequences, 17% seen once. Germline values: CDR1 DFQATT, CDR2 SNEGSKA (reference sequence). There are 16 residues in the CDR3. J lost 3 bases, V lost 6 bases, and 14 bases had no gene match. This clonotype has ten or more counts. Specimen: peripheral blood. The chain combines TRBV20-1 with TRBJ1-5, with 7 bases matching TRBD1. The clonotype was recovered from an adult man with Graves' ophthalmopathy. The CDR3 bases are TGCAGTGCCACCCCCCCGGGACAGAGTTTCAATCAGCCCCAGCATTTT. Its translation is CSATPPGQSFNQPQHF.